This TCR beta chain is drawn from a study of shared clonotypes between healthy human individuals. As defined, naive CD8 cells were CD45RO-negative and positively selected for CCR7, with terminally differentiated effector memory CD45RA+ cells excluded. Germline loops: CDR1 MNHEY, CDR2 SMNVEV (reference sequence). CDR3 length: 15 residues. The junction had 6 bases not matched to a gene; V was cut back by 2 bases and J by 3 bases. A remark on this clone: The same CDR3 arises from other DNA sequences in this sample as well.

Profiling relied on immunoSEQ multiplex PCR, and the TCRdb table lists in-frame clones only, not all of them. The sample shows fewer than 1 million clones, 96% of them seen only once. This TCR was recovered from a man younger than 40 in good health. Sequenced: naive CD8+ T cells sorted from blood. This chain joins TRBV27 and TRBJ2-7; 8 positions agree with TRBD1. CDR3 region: CASSLRTGGFYEQYF. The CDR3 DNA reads TGTGCCAGCAGTTTAAGAACAGGGGGTTTCTACGAGCAGTACTTC.